The next 13 T cell receptor beta chains were all read from a single sample in a study of molecular identifiers for immune sequencing clone quantification. TCRdb called the PCR reads again in MiXCR, with one record for every CDR3 protein. The sample lists 12,000 or so distinct CDR3 sequences; 15% to 20% were seen once. Sequencing input: naive CD8+ T cells from blood, with Jurkat cell RNA spiked in. Subset here: FACS-sorted CD8+CD4-CCR7+CD45RA+ naive T cells. The receptor source for this set is a human donor in good health. Some libraries in this study had Jurkat cell RNA spiked in.

This clonotype was detected only a few times. The junction departs from germline at one end; a sequencing error may be responsible. The chain couples TRBV5-1 to TRBJ2-1; a weak D match, TRBD1 (5 bases). The germline gives CDR1 SGHRS, CDR2 YFSETQ. This CDR3 has 14 residues. The CDR3 bases are TGCGCCAGTGCAGGGATTACCAACTACGATGAGCAGTTCTTC. Amino acids: CASAGITNYDEQFF.

With respect to this clonotype: One end of the junction fails to match germline, which may point to a read error. CDR3 region: CASSLLSPRFQEAQYF. Here the CDR3 DNA reads TGTGCCAGCAGCCTCCTAAGCCCCCGGTTCCAAGAGGCCCAGTACTTC. The rearrangement links TRBV11-3 to TRBJ2-5, with no clear D. The CDR3 covers 16 residues. Germline loops: CDR1 SGHNT, CDR2 YENEEA.

As regards this clonotype: A much larger clone is a single base away; this may be a read error. The CDR3 here is CASSLRQGTEAFF. CDR3 sequence (DNA): TGTGCTAGCAGCTTACGGCAGGGGACTGAAGCTTTCTTT. The gene calls are TRBV7-7 and TRBJ1-1; TRBD1 is a possible D gene (6 bases). The length of the CDR3 is 13 residues. Germline lookup yields CDR1 SSHAT and CDR2 FNYEAQ (reference sequence).

A remark on this clonotype: The junction does not match germline at one end; this may be a read error. The gene calls are TRBV29-1 and TRBJ2-5, with 10 bases matching TRBD2. CDR1 is SQVTM and CDR2 is ANQGSEA in the germline V gene. This CDR3 comprises 15 residues. CDR3 region: CSVEVSGGLQGTQYF. CDR3 coding DNA: TGCAGCGTTGAAGTTAGCGGGGGGCTTCAAGGGACCCAGTACTTC.

As to this clonotype: A much larger clone differs from this one at a single base, so this may be a read error. The chain couples TRBV9 to TRBJ1-1, with 9 nucleotides matching TRBD1. V was pared by 4 bases and J by 4 bases, with 8 bases of the junction left unmatched. Germline values: CDR1 SGDLS, CDR2 YYNGEE. This CDR3 is built from 15 residues. The CDR3, as DNA: TGTGCCAGCAGCTATGCGACAGGGGGAAGCACTGAAGCTTTCTTT. Translating gives CASSYATGGSTEAFF.

This clonotype has more than one count but fewer than ten. At one end the junction does not follow the germline gene, possibly because of a read error. V and J are TRBV19 and TRBJ2-1, with 14 nucleotides matching TRBD2. There are 19 residues in the CDR3. Germline CDR1 and CDR2: LNHDA and SQIVND (reference sequence). CDR3 in amino acids: CASSTLDPTSGRVKDEKFF. CDR3 DNA sequence: TGTGCCAGTAGTACCCTAGACCCGACTAGCGGGAGGGTTAAGGATGAGAAGTTCTTC.

This clonotype was recorded a few times. A single base separates this from a much larger clone, so it may be a read error. The chain recombines TRBV27 with TRBJ2-1; D remains unclear. Between the trimmed V and J ends, which lost 5 bases and 3 bases, there was a span of 14 bases. Germline CDR1 MNHEY, CDR2 SMNVEV (reference sequence). The CDR3 covers 15 residues. This chain's CDR3 is CASSLLAEYYNEQFF. Here the CDR3 DNA reads TGTGCCAGCAGTCTCCTTGCCGAGTACTACAATGAGCAGTTCTTC.

This clonotype was picked up a small number of times. DNA for the CDR3: TGTGCCACCAGTGAAGGGCCCTCTAACTATGGCTACACCTTC. Its translation is CATSEGPSNYGYTF. The rearrangement uses TRBV24-1 and TRBJ1-2; no reliable D call. V gave up 4 bases and J gave up 0 bases, with 8 bases separating them. Germline V gene lookup returns CDR1 KGHDR and CDR2 SFDVKD. The CDR3 is 14 amino acids.

The sample holds many counts of this clonotype. The CDR3 region has the DNA TGCGCCAGCAGCCAAGTCCGCGGGAGTTCGTACGAGCAGTACTTC. Its protein product is CASSQVRGSSYEQYF. The chain has TRBV4-3 and TRBJ2-7; TRBD2 agrees at 7 bases. CDR1 is LGHNA and CDR2 is YSLEER in the germline V gene. Trimming cost V 1 base and J 4 bases; bases outside gene matches: 7. CDR3 size: 15 residues.

This clonotype is labeled as medium-sized (0.01 to 0.1%). This sequence joins TRBV4-3 and TRBJ2-3, with D tentatively TRBD2 (5 bases). The CDR3 extends over 13 amino acids. Germline V gene sequence: CDR1 LGHNA, CDR2 YSLEER. V was trimmed by 3 bases and J by 5 bases, leaving 9 bases between them. CDR3 in amino acids: CASSQGEVDTQYF. The CDR3, as DNA: TGCGCCAGCAGCCAGGGAGAGGTAGATACGCAGTATTTT.

Within the sample, this clonotype is medium-sized. The CDR3 protein is CASSPTGSNQPQHF. CDR3 in DNA: TGCGCCAGCAGCCCCACCGGTAGCAATCAGCCCCAGCATTTT. The V and J genes are TRBV4-1 and TRBJ1-5; D not certain. Trimming left V 4 bases short and J 0 bases short, with 7 bases between. There are 14 residues in the CDR3. Germline CDR1 MGHRA, CDR2 YSYEKL.

This clonotype ranks as medium-sized. This rearrangement joins TRBV7-6 to TRBJ1-4, with D unresolved. There are 14 residues in the CDR3. From germline, CDR1 is SGHVS and CDR2 FNYEAQ. The V and J ends lost 5 bases and 5 bases respectively, with 12 bases between them. In DNA, the CDR3 is TGTGCCAGCAGCCATCGTGTAGGGAATGAAAAACTGTTTTTT. Protein sequence: CASSHRVGNEKLFF.

By proportion, this clonotype is medium-sized. This chain uses TRBV29-1 with TRBJ2-7; 8 positions agree with TRBD2. The J segment lost 1 base and the V segment lost 6 bases, leaving 8 bases of the junction unmatched. Germline V lookup: CDR1 SQVTM, CDR2 ANQGSEA. The length of the CDR3 is 14 residues. The CDR3 loop reads CSVGGGHRSYEQYF. DNA for the CDR3: TGCAGCGTCGGGGGGGGGCACCGATCCTACGAGCAGTACTTC.